Following are 22 T cell receptor beta chains from one sample sequenced in a study of blood T cell repertoires in COVID-19 (TCRdb year 2020). The library was built by means of the immunoSEQ multiplex PCR assay. The table was pulled from immuneACCESS by TCRdb, which kept in-frame rearrangements only. Such tables lose some clones; where checked, under half of the loss comes from unresolved V genes, and the rest has no known cause. The sample records 30,000 to 40,000 clones, over 75% of which are singletons. The top ten clones comprise approximately 18% of the sample. Sequenced input: peripheral blood. The receptors were sampled from a woman in her sixties or seventies with active COVID-19.

The sample holds a few counts of this clone. The gene calls are TRBV9 and TRBJ2-7; 7 bases match TRBD2. V shed 3 bases and J 7 bases; nucleotides not matched to a gene: 1. CDR3 length: 11 residues. CDR1 and CDR2 from the germline V gene are SGDLS and YYNGEE. Here the CDR3 reads CASSDSGEQYF. The CDR3 DNA reads TGTGCCAGCAGCGATAGCGGGGAGCAGTACTTC.

The chain is built from TRBV7-7 and TRBJ2-3; 12 nucleotides align to TRBD2. J was trimmed by 5 bases and V by 5 bases; bases with no gene match: 8. Germline V lookup: CDR1 SSHAT, CDR2 FNYEAQ (reference sequence). The CDR3 has 16 amino acids. The CDR3: CASSRLAGVGEDTQYF. CDR3 coding DNA: TGTGCCAGCAGCCGACTAGCGGGAGTAGGTGAAGATACGCAGTATTTT.

The chain combines TRBV5-1 with TRBJ1-1, with a possible D match to TRBD1 (6 bases). V was cut by 4 bases and J by 8 bases, with 18 bases left in between. The germline gives CDR1 SGHRS, CDR2 YFSETQ. The CDR3 runs to 14 residues. The CDR3 region is CASSRKDSSTEAFF. In nucleotides, the CDR3 is TGCGCCAGCAGCCGAAAGGACAGCTCGACCGAAGCTTTCTTT.

This chain joins TRBV5-3 and TRBJ2-7; D is unclear. TRBV5-3 counts as an open reading frame of uncertain function. Trimming stripped 1 base from V and 3 bases from J, with 14 bases between. This CDR3 is 15 amino acids long. CDR3 DNA sequence: TGTGCCAGAAGCTTGATCCGGGTAATCGGCTACGAGCAGTACTTC. This encodes CARSLIRVIGYEQYF.

V and J are TRBV6-2 or TRBV6-3 and TRBJ2-7, with TRBD1 matching 9 bases. The germline V gene encodes CDR1 MNHEY and CDR2 SVGEGT. With 5 bases clipped from V and 3 bases from J, the junction kept 5 bases outside the gene matches. The CDR3 sequence is 14 residues long. The CDR3 is CASSKTGGGYEQYF. Written as DNA, the CDR3 is TGTGCCAGCAGTAAGACAGGGGGGGGCTACGAGCAGTACTTC.

This sequence joins TRBV7-9 and TRBJ2-1; 10 positions match TRBD1. The trim removed 5 bases at V and 6 bases at J, leaving 10 bases unmatched. Germline V CDR1 and CDR2: SEHNR, FQNEAQ (reference sequence). The CDR3 consists of 16 residues. The DNA for the CDR3 is TGTGCCAGCAGCCCCAGGTGGGACAGGGGAAGCAATGAGCAGTTCTTC. Protein: CASSPRWDRGSNEQFF.

This chain links TRBV2 with TRBJ1-4; no definite D call. CDR1 is SNHLY and CDR2 is FYNNEI in the germline V gene. The CDR3 extends over 15 amino acids. The V gene lost 4 bases and the J gene lost 1 base, with 10 bases spanning the gap. The CDR3 DNA reads TGTGCCAGCAGTGCTTGGTGGCAAACTAATGAAAAACTGTTTTTT. Its translation is CASSAWWQTNEKLFF.

The rearrangement uses TRBV28 and TRBJ1-2; 9 nucleotides align to TRBD1. Germline V gene sequence: CDR1 MDHEN, CDR2 SYDVKM. The ends lost 5 bases at V and 4 bases at J; junction bases unmatched: 8. The CDR3 totals 15 residues. The CDR3 is CASSPPGQGRYGYTF. The DNA of the CDR3 is TGTGCCAGCAGTCCCCCGGGACAGGGACGCTATGGCTACACCTTC.

This chain connects TRBV28 to TRBJ2-1, with 10 bases lining up with TRBD1. V shed 7 bases and J 10 bases; nucleotides not matched to a gene: 10. This CDR3 is 14 amino acids long. Germline CDR1 is MDHEN and CDR2 is SYDVKM. CDR3 sequence reads: CASNRDRGYGEQFF. Here the CDR3 DNA reads TGTGCCAGCAATCGGGACAGGGGATACGGGGAGCAGTTCTTC. Full variable domain (rest looked up from reference TRBV28 and TRBJ2-1): DVKVTQSSRYLVKRTGEKVFLECVQDMDHENMFWYRQDPGLGLRLIYFSYDVKMKEKGDIPEGYSVSREKKERFSLILESASTNQTSMYLCASNRDRGYGEQFFGPGTRLTVL.

V gene TRBV9 combines with J gene TRBJ2-7; D is perhaps TRBD2 (6 bases). The CDR3 loop spans 15 amino acids. Germline V CDR1 and CDR2: SGDLS, YYNGEE. V was trimmed by 0 bases and J by 2 bases, leaving 12 bases between them. CDR3 residues: CASSVALGGPYEQYF. The CDR3 DNA is TGTGCCAGCAGCGTAGCTCTCGGGGGTCCCTACGAGCAGTACTTC.

This rearrangement joins TRBV3-1 (or the pseudogene TRBV3-2) to TRBJ1-4, with a possible D match to TRBD1 (5 bases). CDR1 is LGHDT and CDR2 is YNNKEL in the germline V gene (reference sequence). V shed 1 base and J shed 8 bases, with 11 bases lying between them. This CDR3 spans 14 amino acids. The CDR3: CASSQAGIQEKLFF. The CDR3 bases are TGTGCCAGCAGCCAAGCAGGGATCCAAGAAAAACTGTTTTTT.

The chain links TRBV4-1 to TRBJ1-2, with 7 bases identical to TRBD1. V lost 1 base to trimming and J lost 4 bases; unmatched junction nucleotides: 9. The CDR3 covers 16 residues. In germline, CDR1 is MGHRA, CDR2 YSYEKL. The chain's CDR3 is CASSQGGPGQSYGYTF. The DNA of the CDR3 is TGCGCCAGCAGCCAAGGGGGTCCGGGACAGTCCTATGGCTACACCTTC.

V and J are TRBV6-4 and TRBJ2-1, with 15 nucleotides matching TRBD2. The junction had 8 bases not matched to a gene; V was cut back by 8 bases and J by 15 bases. This CDR3 region has 13 residues. Germline-derived CDR1 and CDR2 are MRHNA and SNTAGT. CDR3 residues: CASAPGLAGGLFF. In DNA form, the CDR3 reads TGTGCCAGCGCCCCGGGACTAGCGGGGGGTTTGTTCTTC.

The rearrangement joins TRBV18 to TRBJ2-6, with a weak D call TRBD1 (6 bases). The ends were cut back, 6 bases at V and 1 base at J, with 10 bases in the middle. This CDR3 has 15 amino acids. CDR1 and CDR2 from the germline V gene are KGHSH and LQKENI. CDR3 amino acids: CASSFGQSGANVLTF. The CDR3 region has the DNA TGTGCCAGCTCGTTCGGACAGTCTGGGGCCAACGTCCTGACTTTC. The entire variable domain, with the rest obtained from reference TRBV18 and TRBJ2-6, is as follows: NAGVMQNPRHLVRRRGQEARLRCSPMKGHSHVYWYRQLPEEGLKFMVYLQKENIIDESGMPKERFSAEFPKEGPSILRIQQVVRGDSAAYFCASSFGQSGANVLTFGAGSRLTVL.

The rearrangement joins TRBV19 to TRBJ1-6; a weak D match, TRBD1 (5 bases). The germline gives CDR1 LNHDA, CDR2 SQIVND (reference sequence). V was clipped by 5 bases and J by 7 bases, with 15 bases between them. This CDR3 is 15 amino acids long. CDR3 loop: CASSPRRQLNSPLHF. The CDR3 DNA reads TGTGCCAGTAGTCCTCGCCGACAGCTAAATTCACCCCTCCACTTT. Combining the CDR3 with reference TRBV19 and TRBJ1-6 gives the whole variable domain DGGITQSPKYLFRKEGQNVTLSCEQNLNHDAMYWYRQDPGQGLRLIYYSQIVNDFQKGDIAEGYSVSREKKESFPLTVTSAQKNPTAFYLCASSPRRQLNSPLHFGNGTRLTVT.

This chain joins TRBV30 and TRBJ1-2; D remains unclear. This CDR3 contains 12 residues. Per the germline V gene, CDR1 is GTSNPN and CDR2 is SVGIG (reference sequence). V lost 4 bases and J 2 bases, leaving 8 bases between the germline ends. CDR3 sequence reads: CAWNPRNYGYTF. DNA for the CDR3: TGTGCCTGGAATCCGAGAAACTATGGCTACACCTTC.

This clone was found once. The chain couples TRBV5-8 to TRBJ1-2; 7 bases fit TRBD1. The CDR3 extends over 14 amino acids. Trimming cost V 4 bases and J 7 bases; bases outside gene matches: 10. CDR1 SGHTS and CDR2 YDEGEE come from the germline V gene. CDR3 in amino acids: CASSIRTGTSGYTF. The CDR3 bases are TGTGCCAGCAGCATCCGGACAGGAACCAGTGGCTACACCTTC.

The chain has TRBV5-1 and TRBJ2-1; possible D gene TRBD2, 6 bases. This CDR3 region has 14 residues. Germline V lookup: CDR1 SGHRS, CDR2 YFSETQ. Trimming took off 3 bases at V and 6 bases at J, with 13 bases between the two ends. CDR3 bases: TGCGCCAGCAGCTCTATGGGGGGTGGCAATGAGCAGTTCTTC. It translates to CASSSMGGGNEQFF.

The V call is TRBV6-1, the J call TRBJ2-1; no clear D. The germline gives CDR1 MNHNS, CDR2 SASEGT. V was trimmed by 2 bases and J by 8 bases, leaving 13 bases between them. The CDR3 extends over 14 amino acids. The CDR3 DNA is TGTGCCAGCAGTGAAACGGCAGGCGCCGATGAGCAGTTCTTC. Its translation is CASSETAGADEQFF.

The J gene is TRBJ2-1, the V gene TRBV4-1, with 7 bases matching TRBD2. The germline V gene encodes CDR1 MGHRA and CDR2 YSYEKL. The CDR3 extends over 15 amino acids. The trim removed 6 bases at V and 1 base at J, leaving 6 bases unmatched. CDR3 sequence: CASRQTSMSYNEQFF. For the CDR3, the DNA is TGCGCCAGCAGACAGACTAGCATGTCCTACAATGAGCAGTTCTTC.

In its sample, this clone was seen a few times. CDR3 protein: CATADSNYGYTF. The CDR3 nucleotides read TGTGCCACCGCGGACTCTAACTATGGCTACACCTTC. The chain combines TRBV10-3 with TRBJ1-2; D not resolved. The V end lost 10 bases, the J end lost 0 bases, and 9 bases lay between the germline ends. Per the germline V gene, CDR1 is ENHRY and CDR2 is SYGVKD. This CDR3 region has 12 residues.

This clone has a handful of counts. This sequence joins TRBV30 and TRBJ1-2, with a tentative D call TRBD1 (5 bases). Germline CDR1 GTSNPN, CDR2 SVGIG (reference sequence). V was pared by 0 bases and J by 7 bases, with 15 bases between. This CDR3 contains 14 residues. This CDR3 reads CAWSVWGESSGYTF. CDR3 in DNA: TGTGCCTGGAGTGTATGGGGGGAGTCTTCTGGCTACACCTTC.